This TCR beta chain originates from a study of T cell changes during pregnancy in multiple sclerosis. Germline V lookup: CDR1 MDHEN, CDR2 SYDVKM. Losses at the gene ends were 6 bases for V and 2 bases for J; bases not matched to a gene: 10. This CDR3 has 15 residues. This table comes from immunoSEQ multiplex PCR, and its TCRdb copy is limited to in-frame clones, with some not included. The repertoire holds about 92,000 clones, with 85% to 95% as singletons. The clonotype comes from a female donor with multiple sclerosis, enrolled in a pregnancy study. The input for sequencing was peripheral blood, taken in the first trimester of pregnancy. The chain carries TRBV28 and TRBJ2-7; 7 nucleotides match TRBD1. The CDR3 sequence is CASRTGRMLPYEQYF. DNA for the CDR3: TGTGCCAGCAGGACAGGGCGGATGTTGCCCTACGAGCAGTACTTC.